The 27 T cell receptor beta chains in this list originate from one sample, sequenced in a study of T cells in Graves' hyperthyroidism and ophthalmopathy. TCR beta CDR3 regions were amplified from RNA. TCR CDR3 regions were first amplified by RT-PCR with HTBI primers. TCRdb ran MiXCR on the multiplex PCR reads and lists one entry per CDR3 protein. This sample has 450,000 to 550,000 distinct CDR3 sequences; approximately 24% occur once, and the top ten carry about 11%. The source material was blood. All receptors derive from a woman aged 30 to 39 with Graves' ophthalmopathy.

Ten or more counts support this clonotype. The CDR3 nucleotides read TGTGCCACCAGCAGAGGACAGCAGGTCTATGGCTACACCTTC. Amino acids: CATSRGQQVYGYTF. The chain carries TRBV15 and TRBJ1-2; D may be TRBD1 (5 bases). CDR3 length equals 14 residues. CDR1 is LNHNV and CDR2 is YYDKDF in the germline V gene (reference sequence). V was pared by 1 base and J by 4 bases, with 10 bases between.

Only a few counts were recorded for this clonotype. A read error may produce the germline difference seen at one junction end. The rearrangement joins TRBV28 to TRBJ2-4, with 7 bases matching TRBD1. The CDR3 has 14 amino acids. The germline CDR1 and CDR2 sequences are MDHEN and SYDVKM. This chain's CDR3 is CASRPGTAKNIKYF. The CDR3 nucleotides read TGTGCCAGCAGACCGGGGACAGCCAAAAACATTAAGTACTTC.

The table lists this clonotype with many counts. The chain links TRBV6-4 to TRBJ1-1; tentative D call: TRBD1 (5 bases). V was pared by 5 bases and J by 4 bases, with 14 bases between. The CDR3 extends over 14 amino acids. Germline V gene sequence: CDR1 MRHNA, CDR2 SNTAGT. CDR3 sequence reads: CASSPRPRGTEAFF. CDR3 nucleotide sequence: TGTGCCAGCAGTCCTCGGCCGAGGGGCACTGAAGCTTTCTTT.

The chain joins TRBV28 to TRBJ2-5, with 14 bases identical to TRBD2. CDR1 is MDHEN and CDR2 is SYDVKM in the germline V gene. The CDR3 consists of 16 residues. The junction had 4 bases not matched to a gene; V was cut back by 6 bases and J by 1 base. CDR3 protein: CASRHGLAGGQETQYF. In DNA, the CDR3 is TGTGCCAGCAGACACGGACTAGCGGGGGGCCAAGAGACCCAGTACTTC.

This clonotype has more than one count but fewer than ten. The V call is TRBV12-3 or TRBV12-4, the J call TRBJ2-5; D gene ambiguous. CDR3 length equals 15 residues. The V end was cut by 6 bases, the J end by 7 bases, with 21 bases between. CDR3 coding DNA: TGTGCCAGCAGCTTGGACCCTCCAACGTTAGGGACCCAGTACTTC. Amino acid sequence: CASSLDPPTLGTQYF.

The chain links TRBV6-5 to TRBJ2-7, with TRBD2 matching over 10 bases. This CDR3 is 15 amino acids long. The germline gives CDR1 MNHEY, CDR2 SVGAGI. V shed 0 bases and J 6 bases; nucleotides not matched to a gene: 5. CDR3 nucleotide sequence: TGTGCCAGCAGTTACTCCCCGGGACTAGCGACCGAGCAGTACTTC. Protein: CASSYSPGLATEQYF.

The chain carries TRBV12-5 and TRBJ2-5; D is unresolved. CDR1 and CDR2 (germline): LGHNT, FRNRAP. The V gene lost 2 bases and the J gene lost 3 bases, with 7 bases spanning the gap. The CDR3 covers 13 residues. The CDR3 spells CASGLSAKETQYF. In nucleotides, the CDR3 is TGTGCTAGTGGTTTGTCAGCTAAAGAGACCCAGTACTTC.

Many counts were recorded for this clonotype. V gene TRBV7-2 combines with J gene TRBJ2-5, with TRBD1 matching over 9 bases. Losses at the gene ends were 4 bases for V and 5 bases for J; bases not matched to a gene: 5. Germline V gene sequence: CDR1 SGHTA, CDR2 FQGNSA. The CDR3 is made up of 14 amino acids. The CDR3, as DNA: TGTGCCAGCAGCTCCAAGACAGGGGGGGAGACCCAGTACTTC. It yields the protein CASSSKTGGETQYF.

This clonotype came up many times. This CDR3 is CASSSLGGDSYEQYF. The CDR3 coding sequence is TGTGCCAGCAGCTCCCTAGGGGGGGACTCCTACGAGCAGTACTTC. The chain uses TRBV7-9 and TRBJ2-7; possible D gene TRBD2, 7 bases. Germline V gene lookup returns CDR1 SEHNR and CDR2 FQNEAQ (reference sequence). Trimming took 4 bases from V and 0 from J, leaving 13 bases between them. This CDR3 is 15 amino acids long. The variable domain in full, completed from reference TRBV7-9 and TRBJ2-7, reads DTGVSQNPRHKITKRGQNVTFRCDPISEHNRLYWYRQTLGQGPEFLTYFQNEAQLEKSRLLSDRFSAERPKGSFSTLEIQRTEQGDSAMYLCASSSLGGDSYEQYFGPGTRLTVT.

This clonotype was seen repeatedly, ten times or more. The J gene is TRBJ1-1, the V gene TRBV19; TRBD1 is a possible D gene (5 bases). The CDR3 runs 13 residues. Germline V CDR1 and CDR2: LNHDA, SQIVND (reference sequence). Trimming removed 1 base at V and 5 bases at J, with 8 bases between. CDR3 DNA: TGTGCCAGTAGTATAGCAGGGCGGACTGAAGCTTTCTTT. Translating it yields CASSIAGRTEAFF.

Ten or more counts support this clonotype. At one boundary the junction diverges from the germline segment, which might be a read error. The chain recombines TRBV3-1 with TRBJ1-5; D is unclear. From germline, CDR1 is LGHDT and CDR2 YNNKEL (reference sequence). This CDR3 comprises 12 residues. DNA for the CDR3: TGTGCCAGCAGCCAAGAGGTAGGGCCCCTGGCTTTT. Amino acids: CASSQEVGPLAF.

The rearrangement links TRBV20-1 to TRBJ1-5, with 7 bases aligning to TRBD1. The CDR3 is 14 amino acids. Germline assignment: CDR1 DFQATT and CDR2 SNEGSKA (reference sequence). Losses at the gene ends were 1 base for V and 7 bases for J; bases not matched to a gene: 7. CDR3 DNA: TGCAGTGCTAGAGTAGACAGGGTAGGCCAGCCCCAGCATTTT. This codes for CSARVDRVGQPQHF.

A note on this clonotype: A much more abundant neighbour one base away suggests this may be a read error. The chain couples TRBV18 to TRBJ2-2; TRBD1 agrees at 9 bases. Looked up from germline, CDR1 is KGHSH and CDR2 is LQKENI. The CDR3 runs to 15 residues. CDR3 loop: CASSSGTGNNGELFF. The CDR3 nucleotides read TGTGCCAGCTCATCCGGGACAGGGAACAACGGGGAGCTGTTTTTT.

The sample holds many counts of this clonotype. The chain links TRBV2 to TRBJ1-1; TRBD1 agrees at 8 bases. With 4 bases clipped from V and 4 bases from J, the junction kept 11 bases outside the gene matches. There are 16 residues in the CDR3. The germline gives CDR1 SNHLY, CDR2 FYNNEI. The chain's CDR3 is CASSVGQGEWITEAFF. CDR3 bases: TGTGCCAGCAGTGTAGGACAGGGTGAATGGATCACTGAAGCTTTCTTT.

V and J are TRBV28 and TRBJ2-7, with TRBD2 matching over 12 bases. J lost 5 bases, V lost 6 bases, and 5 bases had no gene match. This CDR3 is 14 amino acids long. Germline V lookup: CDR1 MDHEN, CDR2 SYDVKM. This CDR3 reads CASRSLAGGDEQYF. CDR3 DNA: TGTGCCAGCAGGTCACTAGCGGGGGGTGACGAGCAGTACTTC.

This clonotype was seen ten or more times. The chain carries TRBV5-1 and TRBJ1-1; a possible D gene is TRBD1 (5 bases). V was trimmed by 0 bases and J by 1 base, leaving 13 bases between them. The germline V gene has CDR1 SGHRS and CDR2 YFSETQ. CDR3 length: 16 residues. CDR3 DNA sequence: TGCGCCAGCAGCTTGGCCGTCGGGACGGGGAACACTGAAGCTTTCTTT. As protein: CASSLAVGTGNTEAFF.

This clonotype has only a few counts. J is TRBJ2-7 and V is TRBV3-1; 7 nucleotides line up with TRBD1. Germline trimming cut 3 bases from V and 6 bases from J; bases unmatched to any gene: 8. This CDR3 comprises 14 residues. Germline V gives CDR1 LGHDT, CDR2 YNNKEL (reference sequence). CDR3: CASSQVPTGIEQYF. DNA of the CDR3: TGTGCCAGCAGCCAGGTCCCGACAGGGATCGAGCAGTACTTC.

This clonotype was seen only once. In DNA, the CDR3 is TGTGCCATCGCACCGACGATCGGTGAAGCTTTCTTT. Translating gives CAIAPTIGEAFF. The chain recombines TRBV10-3 with TRBJ1-1; no firm D call. Germline V gives CDR1 ENHRY, CDR2 SYGVKD. Deletions cut 8 bases from V and 7 bases from J, with 14 bases between. The CDR3 is 12 residues long.

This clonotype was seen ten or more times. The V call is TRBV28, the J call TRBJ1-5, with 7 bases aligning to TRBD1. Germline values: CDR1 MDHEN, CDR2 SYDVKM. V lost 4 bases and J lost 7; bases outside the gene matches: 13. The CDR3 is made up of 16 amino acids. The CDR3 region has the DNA TGTGCCAGCAGTTCGTCCGGGACAGCCCCGCGACAGCCCCAGCATTTT. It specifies CASSSSGTAPRQPQHF.

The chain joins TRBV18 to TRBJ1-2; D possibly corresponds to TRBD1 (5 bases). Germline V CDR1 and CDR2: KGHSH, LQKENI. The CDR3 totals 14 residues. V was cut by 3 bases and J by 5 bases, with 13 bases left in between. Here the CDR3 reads CASSPAAGGYGYTF. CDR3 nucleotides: TGTGCCAGCTCACCTGCAGCCGGGGGGTATGGCTACACCTTC.

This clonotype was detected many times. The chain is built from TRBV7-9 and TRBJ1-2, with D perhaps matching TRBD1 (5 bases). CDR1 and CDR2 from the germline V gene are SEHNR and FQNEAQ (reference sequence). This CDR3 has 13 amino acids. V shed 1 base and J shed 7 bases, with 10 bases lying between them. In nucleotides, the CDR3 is TGTGCCAGCAGCTTAGAAGAGGGGACTGGCTACACCTTC. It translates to CASSLEEGTGYTF.

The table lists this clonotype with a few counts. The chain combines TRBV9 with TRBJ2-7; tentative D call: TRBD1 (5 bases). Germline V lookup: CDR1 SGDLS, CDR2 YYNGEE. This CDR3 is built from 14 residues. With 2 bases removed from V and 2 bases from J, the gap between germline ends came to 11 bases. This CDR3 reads CASSVTDNPYEQYF. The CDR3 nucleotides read TGTGCCAGCAGCGTGACAGACAACCCCTACGAGCAGTACTTC.

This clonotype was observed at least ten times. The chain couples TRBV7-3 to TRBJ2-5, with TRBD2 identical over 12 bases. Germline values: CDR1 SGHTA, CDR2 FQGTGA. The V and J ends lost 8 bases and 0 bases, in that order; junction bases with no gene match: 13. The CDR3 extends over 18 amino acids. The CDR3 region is CASLPRLAGGLNQETQYF. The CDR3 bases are TGTGCCAGCCTCCCACGGCTAGCGGGGGGGCTGAACCAAGAGACCCAGTACTTC.

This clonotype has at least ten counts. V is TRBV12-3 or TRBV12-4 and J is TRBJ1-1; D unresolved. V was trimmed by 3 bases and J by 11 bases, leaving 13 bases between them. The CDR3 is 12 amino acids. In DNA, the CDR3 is TGTGCCAGCAGTTTCGGGCTGATAAGGGCTTTCTTT. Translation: CASSFGLIRAFF.

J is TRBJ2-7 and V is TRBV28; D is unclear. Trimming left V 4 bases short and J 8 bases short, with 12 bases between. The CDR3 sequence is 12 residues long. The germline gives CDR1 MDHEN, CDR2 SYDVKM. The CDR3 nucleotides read TGTGCCAGCAGTTCGGGTGGGGATCAGCAGTACTTC. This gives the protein CASSSGGDQQYF. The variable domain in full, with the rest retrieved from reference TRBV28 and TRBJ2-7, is DVKVTQSSRYLVKRTGEKVFLECVQDMDHENMFWYRQDPGLGLRLIYFSYDVKMKEKGDIPEGYSVSREKKERFSLILESASTNQTSMYLCASSSGGDQQYFGPGTRLTVT.

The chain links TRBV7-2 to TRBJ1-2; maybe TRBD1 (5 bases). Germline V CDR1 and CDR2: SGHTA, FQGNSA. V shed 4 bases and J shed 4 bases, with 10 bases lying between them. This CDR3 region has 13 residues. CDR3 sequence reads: CASSSGDGYGYTF. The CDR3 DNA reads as TGTGCCAGCAGCTCCGGGGACGGCTATGGCTACACCTTC.

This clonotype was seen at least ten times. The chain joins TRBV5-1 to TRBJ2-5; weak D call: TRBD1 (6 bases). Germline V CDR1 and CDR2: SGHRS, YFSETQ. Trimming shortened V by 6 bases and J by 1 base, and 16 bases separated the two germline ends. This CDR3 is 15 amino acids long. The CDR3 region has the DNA TGCGCCAGCAACCCGGGGCAGGGGTCCCAAGAGACCCAGTACTTC. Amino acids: CASNPGQGSQETQYF.